What follows are 23 T cell receptor beta chains derived from one specimen sequenced in a study of cytomegalovirus exposure and HLA in healthy donors. The assay was immunoSEQ multiplex PCR, and TCRdb's table has in-frame clones only and misses some. Of about 160,000 clones in the sample, more than 70% were seen once. What was sequenced was PBMCs. All receptors derive from a man younger than 30 in good health and CMV-seronegative.

The rearrangement joins TRBV19 to TRBJ2-4; possibly TRBD1 for D (5 bases). Germline V gives CDR1 LNHDA, CDR2 SQIVND (reference sequence). The germline V and J ends were trimmed by 3 bases and 0 bases, with 9 bases remaining between them. This CDR3 has 15 residues. The CDR3 DNA is TGTGCCAGTAGTATCTTAGGGGAAGCCAAAAACATTCAGTACTTC. It encodes CASSILGEAKNIQYF.

V gene TRBV5-5 combines with J gene TRBJ2-2; tentative D call: TRBD1 (6 bases). Germline CDR1 reads SGHKS; CDR2 reads YYEKEE (reference sequence). The CDR3 sequence is 14 residues long. V lost 4 bases and J lost 8, with 15 bases in between. The CDR3 nucleotides read TGTGCCAGCAGCCCACAGGGAAGCGCGGGGGAGCTGTTTTTT. The encoded protein is CASSPQGSAGELFF.

This clone appeared once. The chain couples TRBV5-1 to TRBJ2-3; the D is unclear. V lost 9 bases, J lost 0 bases, and 14 bases lay in between. The CDR3 has 14 amino acids. Per germline, CDR1 SGHRS and CDR2 YFSETQ. This CDR3 is CANLINPSTDTQYF. Written as DNA, the CDR3 is TGCGCCAACCTAATAAACCCTAGCACAGATACGCAGTATTTT.

As DNA, the CDR3 is TGTGCCATGGGACTTGTTACAGATACGCAGTATTTT. Its translation: CAMGLVTDTQYF. This chain links TRBV6-1 with TRBJ2-3; maybe TRBD2 (6 bases). The germline CDR1 and CDR2 sequences are MNHNS and SASEGT. This CDR3 spans 12 amino acids. Deletions cut 10 bases from V and 3 bases from J, with 11 bases between.

The V and J genes are TRBV6-6 and TRBJ2-7, with 11 bases lining up with TRBD1. From germline, CDR1 is MNHNY and CDR2 SVGAGI (reference sequence). The CDR3 is made up of 16 amino acids. Unmatched junction bases numbered 4, after V lost 0 bases and J lost 3 bases. The CDR3 region has the DNA TGTGCCAGCAGTTACTCCGGTGGGACAGGGGGCTACGAGCAGTACGTC. This gives the protein CASSYSGGTGGYEQYV.

This chain links TRBV29-1 with TRBJ2-1, with a possible D match to TRBD1 (6 bases). Trimming shortened V by 7 bases and J by 11 bases, and 15 bases separated the two germline ends. Germline CDR1 reads SQVTM; CDR2 reads ANQGSEA. The CDR3 is 11 residues long. CDR3 nucleotides: TGCAGCGGCAGGACAGCTCGAAAGCAGTTCTTC. It translates to CSGRTARKQFF.

The CDR3 here is CASSSRLGATDTQYF. In nucleotides, the CDR3 is TGTGCCAGCAGTTCGCGACTAGGGGCCACAGATACGCAGTATTTT. This chain joins TRBV27 and TRBJ2-3; a possible D gene is TRBD2 (6 bases). The V end lost 4 bases, the J end lost 2 bases, and 13 bases lay between the germline ends. The CDR3 has 15 amino acids. The germline V gene encodes CDR1 MNHEY and CDR2 SMNVEV (reference sequence).

The V call is TRBV6-1, the J call TRBJ2-6; a possible D gene is TRBD1 (6 bases). Germline loops: CDR1 MNHNS, CDR2 SASEGT. The CDR3 covers 15 residues. The V end lost 5 bases, the J end lost 1 base, and 9 bases lay between the germline ends. CDR3 coding DNA: TGTGCCAGCAGTACCCAGGGGTCTGGGGCCAACGTCCTGACTTTC. It translates to CASSTQGSGANVLTF.

The V gene is TRBV19, the J gene TRBJ1-2, with a weak D call TRBD1 (5 bases). This CDR3 is 14 amino acids long. The germline V gene has CDR1 LNHDA and CDR2 SQIVND (reference sequence). V dropped 6 bases and J dropped 6 bases, with 17 bases sitting between them. The CDR3 DNA reads as TGTGCCAGTAGGCCTTTGGGGGGGATGGATGGCTACACCTTC. Protein sequence: CASRPLGGMDGYTF.

V gene TRBV25-1 combines with J gene TRBJ1-5; D unclear. The germline V gene has CDR1 MGHDK and CDR2 SYGVNS. The CDR3 is made up of 14 amino acids. V lost 6 bases and J 7 bases, leaving 16 bases between the germline ends. CDR3 protein: CASSPGGVGQPQHF. CDR3 coding DNA: TGTGCCAGCAGCCCTGGAGGAGTCGGGCAGCCCCAGCATTTT.

The V gene is TRBV10-3, the J gene TRBJ1-3, with TRBD1 identical over 9 bases. Germline V CDR1 and CDR2: ENHRY, SYGVKD. V was clipped by 6 bases and J by 4 bases; unmatched bases: 7. The CDR3 has 15 amino acids. DNA for the CDR3: TGTGCCATCAGCGAACAGGGGGCTAAAGGAAACACCATATATTTT. Its translation: CAISEQGAKGNTIYF.

This sequence joins TRBV11-2 and TRBJ2-3; TRBD2 matches at 11 bases. V lost 0 bases to trimming and J lost 2 bases; unmatched junction nucleotides: 4. The germline gives CDR1 SGHAT, CDR2 FQNNGV. This CDR3 is 17 amino acids long. CDR3 nucleotides: TGTGCCAGCAGCTTAGAAGGGACTAGCGGAACCACAGATACGCAGTATTTT. The encoded protein is CASSLEGTSGTTDTQYF.

The chain is built from TRBV5-1 and TRBJ2-5, with TRBD2 matching over 11 bases. V shed 1 base, J shed 14 bases, and the junction held 28 bases outside the gene matches. The germline gives CDR1 SGHRS, CDR2 YFSETQ. The CDR3 length is 20 residues. This CDR3 reads CASSLSVAGGPSTRDPVYYF. The CDR3 bases are TGCGCCAGCAGCTTGAGCGTAGCGGGAGGGCCCTCTACTAGAGACCCAGTGTACTACTTC.

The chain links TRBV7-8 to TRBJ1-2, with D possibly TRBD1 on 5 matching bases. Deletions cut 1 base from V and 3 bases from J, with 9 bases between. This CDR3 contains 14 residues. Germline V gene lookup returns CDR1 SGHVS and CDR2 FQNEAQ. The CDR3 here is CASSLEGRDYGYTF. The DNA of the CDR3 is TGTGCCAGCAGCTTAGAGGGCAGGGACTATGGCTACACCTTC. The variable domain in full, completed from reference TRBV7-8 and TRBJ1-2, reads GAGVSQSPRYKVAKRGQDVALRCDPISGHVSLFWYQQALGQGPEFLTYFQNEAQLDKSGLPSDRFFAERPEGSVSTLKIQRTQQEDSAVYLCASSLEGRDYGYTFGSGTRLTVV.

The V and J genes are TRBV7-2 and TRBJ1-5; D ambiguous. Germline values: CDR1 SGHTA, CDR2 FQGNSA. This CDR3 is built from 16 residues. Between the trimmed V and J ends, which lost 2 bases and 2 bases, there was a span of 13 bases. The CDR3 DNA is TGTGCCAGCAGCTTAACGGGAGGTCGGGGCAATCAGCCCCAGCATTTT. Translating gives CASSLTGGRGNQPQHF. Full variable domain (rest looked up from reference TRBV7-2 and TRBJ1-5): GAGVSQSPSNKVTEKGKDVELRCDPISGHTALYWYRQSLGQGLEFLIYFQGNSAPDKSGLPSDRFSAERTGGSVSTLTIQRTQQEDSAVYLCASSLTGGRGNQPQHFGDGTRLSIL.

This clone showed up just once. The chain combines TRBV7-9 with TRBJ2-1; 9 positions agree with TRBD1. Germline values: CDR1 SEHNR, CDR2 FQNEAQ (reference sequence). The CDR3 totals 13 residues. V shed 3 bases, J shed 9 bases, and the junction held 3 bases outside the gene matches. In DNA form, the CDR3 reads TGTGCCAGCAGCTTGGGGACAGGGACTGAGCAGTTCTTC. Encoded protein: CASSLGTGTEQFF.

Written as DNA, the CDR3 is TGCAGCGTGAGGGACAGCTCTCAAGAGACCCAGTACTTC. It is translated as CSVRDSSQETQYF. The rearrangement uses TRBV29-1 and TRBJ2-5; TRBD1 aligns across 7 bases. With 6 bases clipped from V and 2 bases from J, the junction kept 6 bases outside the gene matches. This CDR3 has 13 amino acids. CDR1 is SQVTM, CDR2 ANQGSEA, per germline.

Only one count was recorded for this clone. The chain recombines TRBV28 with TRBJ2-7; the match to TRBD1 covers 8 bases. This CDR3 is 15 amino acids long. V shed 6 bases, J shed 4 bases, and the junction held 11 bases outside the gene matches. The V gene's germline CDR1 is MDHEN and CDR2 SYDVKM. The CDR3 DNA reads TGTGCCAGCAGATCCGGACAGGGCCTCTTTTACGAGCAGTACGTC. Its protein product is CASRSGQGLFYEQYV.

This clone was seen once. This chain uses TRBV6-1 with TRBJ2-2, with 7 bases lining up with TRBD1. Germline assignment: CDR1 MNHNS and CDR2 SASEGT. This CDR3 spans 14 amino acids. V shed 3 bases and J 6 bases; nucleotides not matched to a gene: 4. The CDR3 spells CASSESQGAGELFF. The CDR3 DNA reads TGTGCCAGCAGTGAGTCTCAGGGGGCCGGGGAGCTGTTTTTT.

The chain combines TRBV10-2 with TRBJ2-5, with TRBD2 matching over 11 bases. There are 14 residues in the CDR3. V shed 6 bases and J 2 bases; nucleotides not matched to a gene: 2. CDR1 is WSHSY and CDR2 is SAAADI in the germline V gene. CDR3 sequence reads: CASRRLAGQETQYF. CDR3 DNA: TGCGCCAGCAGGAGACTAGCGGGACAAGAGACCCAGTACTTC.

This rearrangement joins TRBV29-1 to TRBJ2-3; perhaps TRBD1 as D (6 bases). The CDR3 covers 14 residues. Trimming shortened V by 1 base and J by 0 bases, and 8 bases separated the two germline ends. Germline loops: CDR1 SQVTM, CDR2 ANQGSEA. CDR3 region: CSVEGDTSTDTQYF. The CDR3 DNA sequence: TGCAGCGTTGAAGGGGACACTAGCACAGATACGCAGTATTTT.

This rearrangement joins TRBV5-6 to TRBJ1-5; a possible D gene is TRBD1 (5 bases). CDR1 is SGHDT and CDR2 is YYEEEE in the germline V gene. Trimming pared 2 bases from V and 3 bases from J, leaving 9 bases between. This CDR3 contains 14 residues. The CDR3 DNA is TGTGCCAGCAGCTTCGCGGGACTCAATCAGCCCCAGCATTTT. It codes for CASSFAGLNQPQHF.

The rearrangement uses TRBV6-1 and TRBJ2-5, with a possible D match to TRBD1 (6 bases). This CDR3 contains 15 residues. V was shortened by 3 bases and J by 1 base, with 12 bases between the two germline ends. Germline values: CDR1 MNHNS, CDR2 SASEGT. Here the CDR3 reads CASSDSTGTQETQYF. For the CDR3, the DNA is TGTGCCAGCAGTGACTCGACAGGAACCCAAGAGACCCAGTACTTC.